This T cell receptor (beta chain) was obtained from a study of blood T cell repertoires in COVID-19 (dated by TCRdb to the early 2020s). Regarding the research as a whole: Collaborator samples came from the United States, Italy and Spain and covered acute and convalescent phases of COVID-19. The prospective study material was composed of cDNA or gDNA derived from T cells, B-cell-depleted T cells, or PBMCs. Subjects who had been exposed to COVID-19, were actively infected with it, or had recovered from it provided the deeply sampled blood TCRbeta repertoires that made up the dataset. The repertoires were released in a freely available public database intended as a resource for research on the immune response to SARS-CoV-2. The samples were drawn from two sources: the first 160 participants of the ongoing ImmuneRACE study, and over 1,000 subjects contributed by 6 global collaborators. Sample metadata almost always included a de-identified subject ID, COVID-19 status, age in years and sex. Where HLA class I and class II types were available, the types were taken from metadata supplied by the sample provider, not from assay-based typing. What the work shows at the level of the full study, not this receptor alone: Clinical and demographic metadata were provided uncurated, with the amount varying by source and participant.

On this clone: What this receptor recognizes is not known. Per-base qualities were not stored, and no clone one base away is much larger.

CDR1 and CDR2, looked up from the germline V gene, are SGHRS and YFSETQ. The CDR3 covers 15 residues, taking in both the cysteine and the phenylalanine. The sequence is cut down to CDR3 DNA, 45 bases in frame from base 1. V trim: 0 bases; J trim: 3 bases; unmatched bases: 3. TCRbeta CDR3 regions were amplified from genomic DNA using the immunoSEQ Assay, a bias-controlled multiplex PCR. The paper's data handling went like this. The number of nucleated cells in each sample was estimated from the amplification of reference gene primers within the assay. Sequence reads were collapsed and filtered to measure the absolute abundance of every unique TCRbeta CDR3 rearrangement. For each sample, productive Simpson clonality was calculated by taking the square root of Simpson's diversity index across productive rearrangements. TCRdb stores this immuneACCESS table with in-frame sequences only. Part of the clones is absent; in the studies checked, under half of the shortfall reflects unresolved V genes, and no reason is known for the rest. That table is the source of V, J and clone size, and D and trimming were worked out from the DNA. The sample table shows 60,000 or so clones, and around 90% are seen once. The top ten hold 10% of the sample.

Each collaborating institution followed its own protocols to collect whole blood in K2EDTA tubes. For TCRbeta analysis, collaborator samples were shipped as frozen whole blood, as isolated PBMCs, or as DNA extracted from either sample type. The receptor was derived from a human donor with acute or convalescent COVID-19. The donor label of this sample is uncertain. Specimen: peripheral blood. The chain was built from TRBV5-1 and TRBJ2-1; TRBD2 aligns with 7 central bases. The CDR3 loop reads CASSLAGGNYNEQFF. The DNA sequence reads TGCGCCAGCAGCTTGGCGGGAGGAAACTACAATGAGCAGTTCTTC.